These 16 T cell receptor beta chains came from one sample sequenced in a study of shared clonotypes between healthy human individuals. Profiling relied on immunoSEQ multiplex PCR, and the TCRdb table lists in-frame clones only, not all of them. The profile shows 1 million to 1.3 million clones, approximately 80% of them singletons. The sample consisted of memory CD4+ T cells from PBMCs. Sample subset: CD45RA-negative fraction. These receptors came from a man between 18 and 35 years old in good health. Some clones in this sample may be carry-over from other donors' samples.

The chain combines TRBV11-3 with TRBJ2-3; 10 bases fit TRBD1. J gave up 2 bases and V 5 bases, and 4 bases lay outside the gene matches. Germline lookup yields CDR1 SGHNT and CDR2 YENEEA. CDR3 length equals 15 residues. The CDR3 DNA sequence: TGTGCCAGCAGCCGAGGACAGGGGGACACAGATACGCAGTATTTT. It is translated as CASSRGQGDTDTQYF.

This chain uses TRBV9 with TRBJ1-2, with 7 bases matching TRBD1. J was trimmed by 4 bases and V by 4 bases; bases with no gene match: 4. The CDR3 runs 13 residues. Germline V lookup: CDR1 SGDLS, CDR2 YYNGEE. The DNA for the CDR3 is TGTGCCAGCAGCCGGACAGGCTTCTATGGCTACACCTTC. Translated: CASSRTGFYGYTF.

The CDR3 DNA reads TGTGCCAGCAGTTTAAGACTCTTGAACACCGGGGAGCTGTTTTTT. Protein product: CASSLRLLNTGELFF. V and J are TRBV27 and TRBJ2-2; D unresolved. The CDR3 is 15 residues long. Germline CDR1 reads MNHEY; CDR2 reads SMNVEV (reference sequence). V was cut by 2 bases and J by 1 base, with 8 bases left in between.

This clone is a singleton in its sample. The chain has TRBV12-2 and TRBJ2-7; TRBD2 was called by the table and not checked on the DNA. TRBV12-2 is shown as a pseudogene. The CDR3 totals 14 residues. The CDR3 coding sequence is TGTGCAAGTCGCGCGGGGCAGGAAGCCTACGAGCAGTACTTC. Its translation is CASRAGQEAYEQYF.

The chain links TRBV30 to TRBJ1-5; possible D gene TRBD1, 5 bases. The length of the CDR3 is 15 residues. From germline, CDR1 is GTSNPN and CDR2 SVGIG (reference sequence). Trimming pared 2 bases from V and 3 bases from J, leaving 14 bases between. CDR3 loop: CAWSLTPGVNQPQHF. The CDR3 DNA reads TGTGCCTGGAGTTTAACACCGGGGGTCAATCAGCCCCAGCATTTT.

The chain joins TRBV18 to TRBJ1-1, with D hard to call. The CDR3 has 14 residues. V shed 6 bases and J shed 4 bases, with 15 bases lying between them. Germline lookup yields CDR1 KGHSH and CDR2 LQKENI. The CDR3 DNA follows: TGTGCCAGCTCGCCAAAAAACACGGGCACTGAAGCTTTCTTT. It yields the protein CASSPKNTGTEAFF.

The V and J genes are TRBV5-1 and TRBJ1-4; D is undetermined. Germline V lookup: CDR1 SGHRS, CDR2 YFSETQ. Deletions cut 2 bases from V and 4 bases from J, with 9 bases between. This CDR3 contains 14 residues. The CDR3 DNA reads as TGCGCCAGCAGCTTAATGGACCGTAATGAAAAACTGTTTTTT. Amino acids: CASSLMDRNEKLFF.

This clone was detected only a few times. The rearrangement joins TRBV6-5 to TRBJ2-3; TRBD1 aligns across 8 bases. Germline V lookup: CDR1 MNHEY, CDR2 SVGAGI. This CDR3 has 12 amino acids. J was trimmed by 15 bases and V by 6 bases; bases with no gene match: 11. The CDR3 loop is CASRNLDRAPYF. CDR3 bases: TGTGCCAGCAGGAACCTGGACAGGGCGCCCTATTTT.

This clone was picked up one time. The gene calls are TRBV10-3 and TRBJ2-1; 8 positions agree with TRBD2. The CDR3 covers 15 residues. Germline lookup yields CDR1 ENHRY and CDR2 SYGVKD. V gave up 3 bases and J gave up 2 bases; unmatched junction bases: 3. The CDR3 reads CAISELAAPYNEQFF. In DNA form, the CDR3 reads TGTGCCATCAGTGAACTAGCGGCGCCCTACAATGAGCAGTTCTTC.

In the case of this clone: This CDR3 is also generated by other DNA sequences in the sample. DNA of the CDR3: TGCGCCAGCAGCCCGGAGAGGGGTTACAATGAGCAGTTCTTC. Amino acid sequence: CASSPERGYNEQFF. V is TRBV5-1 and J is TRBJ2-1; D could derive from TRBD1 or TRBD2 (5 bases each). Trimming took off 4 bases at V and 4 bases at J, with 12 bases between the two ends. The CDR3 is 14 residues long. Germline V lookup: CDR1 SGHRS, CDR2 YFSETQ.

The V call is TRBV27, the J call TRBJ2-1; TRBD2 is a possible D gene (6 bases). V was clipped by 5 bases and J by 4 bases, with 15 bases between them. The CDR3 runs to 15 residues. Germline lookup yields CDR1 MNHEY and CDR2 SMNVEV (reference sequence). The CDR3 coding sequence is TGTGCCAGCAGTGCCCCCTTAGCGGATTACAATGAGCAGTTCTTC. It translates to CASSAPLADYNEQFF.

This chain uses TRBV5-5 with TRBJ2-5; D is tentatively TRBD1 or TRBD2 (5 bases each). Trimming pared 3 bases from V and 2 bases from J, leaving 11 bases between. In germline, CDR1 is SGHKS, CDR2 YYEKEE (reference sequence). CDR3 size: 14 residues. The CDR3: CASSWDDPQETQYF. The CDR3 DNA is TGTGCCAGCAGCTGGGACGATCCTCAAGAGACCCAGTACTTC.

This sequence joins TRBV10-1 and TRBJ2-1; D is uncertain. V dropped 3 bases and J dropped 7 bases, with 4 bases sitting between them. Germline CDR1 WNHNN, CDR2 SYGVQD (reference sequence). The CDR3 is 11 amino acids. The CDR3 DNA is TGCGCCAGCAGTGACCTAAATGAGCAGTTCTTC. Amino acids: CASSDLNEQFF.

The J gene is TRBJ2-7, the V gene TRBV2, with 7 nucleotides matching TRBD1. CDR1 and CDR2 (germline): SNHLY, FYNNEI. CDR3 size: 13 residues. The V segment lost 8 bases and the J segment 6 bases; nucleotides outside the gene matches: 10. This CDR3 is CASGETGIGEQYF. As DNA, the CDR3 is TGTGCCAGCGGGGAGACAGGGATCGGCGAGCAGTACTTC.

This chain uses TRBV7-3 with TRBJ2-3; D is unresolved. Deletions cut 4 bases from V and 6 bases from J, with 11 bases between. Germline-derived CDR1 and CDR2 are SGHTA and FQGTGA. There are 13 residues in the CDR3. The CDR3 sequence: CASSSPTSDTQYF. In nucleotides, the CDR3 is TGTGCCAGCAGCTCTCCAACCTCGGATACGCAGTATTTT. Together with reference TRBV7-3 and TRBJ2-3, the CDR3 gives the full variable domain: GAGVSQTPSNKVTEKGKYVELRCDPISGHTALYWYRQSLGQGPEFLIYFQGTGAADDSGLPNDRFFAVRPEGSVSTLKIQRTERGDSAVYLCASSSPTSDTQYFGPGTRLTVL.

Of note for this clone: This is likely an artifact of a read error, given a far larger clone one base away. The rearrangement links TRBV28 to TRBJ1-3, with 12 bases matching TRBD1. CDR1 and CDR2 (germline): MDHEN, SYDVKM. The CDR3 contains 14 residues. V dropped 8 bases and J dropped 4; count of bases not matched to a gene: 3. The CDR3 region is CASYGTGGGNTIYF. The CDR3 DNA follows: TGTGCCAGCTATGGGACAGGGGGCGGAAACACCATATATTTT.